This T cell receptor beta chain comes out of a study of blood T cells in healthy people across ages. Study results and limitations: Long-lived donors carried more naive CD4+ cells and greater diversity than aged donors.

This clonotype occurred many times. The antigen is undetermined. The V segment lost 2 bases and the J segment 6 bases; nucleotides outside the gene matches: 13. This CDR3 comprises 17 residues. The germline gives CDR1 MDHEN, CDR2 SYDVKM. Russia was home to the donors, healthy Caucasian individuals aged roughly 6 to 100. Using a J-beta primer mix together with a sample-barcoded 5' primer, a second PCR was run for about 6 to 11 cycles. TCRdb ran MiXCR on the 5' RACE reads and lists one entry per CDR3 protein. The sample shows approximately 810,000 distinct CDR3 sequences, 29% of them seen only once. Sequenced input: blood. The chain employs TRBV28 and TRBJ2-5, with TRBD1 matching 9 bases. The TCR sequence derives from a woman aged 80 or over in good health. The CDR3 here is CASSLRPGQGQQKTQYF. DNA of the CDR3: TGTGCCAGCAGTTTACGTCCCGGACAGGGGCAACAAAAGACCCAGTACTTC.